Listed here are 17 T cell receptor beta chains from one sample, sequenced in a study of CD8 T cells in Susac syndrome. An input of roughly 0.45 to 1 ug of RNA was subjected to reverse transcription using random hexamers. Using its own MiXCR run on the immunoSEQ multiplex PCR reads, TCRdb lists one record per CDR3 protein. The sample yields 150,000 to 200,000 distinct CDR3 sequences, roughly 95% seen once. The sample comprised CD4+ T cells from PBMCs. These receptors originate from a human donor in good health.

The chain links TRBV3-1 to TRBJ1-5; D not resolved. Germline CDR1 is LGHDT and CDR2 is YNNKEL (reference sequence). The CDR3 length is 12 residues. V lost 1 base and J lost 7, with 5 bases in between. The DNA for the CDR3 is TGTGCCAGCAGCCAAGTGGGACAGCCCCAGCATTTT. Translating gives CASSQVGQPQHF.

The J gene is TRBJ2-7, the V gene TRBV12-3 or TRBV12-4; D gene uncertain. The CDR3 runs 12 residues. The V end lost 6 bases, the J end lost 12 bases, and 18 bases lay between the germline ends. CDR3 amino acids: CASSLMLGSGYF. The CDR3 DNA reads as TGTGCCAGCAGCCTAATGCTAGGGTCTGGGTACTTC.

The chain links TRBV12-5 to TRBJ1-6; 7 bases agree with TRBD1. The CDR3 length is 12 residues. V trimming: 2 bases; J trimming: 18 bases; junction bases outside the gene matches: 7. CDR1 and CDR2 from the germline V gene are LGHNT and FRNRAP. CDR3 protein: CASGLSSDRAHF. CDR3 bases: TGTGCTAGTGGTTTGTCTAGCGACAGGGCCCACTTT.

This chain uses TRBV7-3 with TRBJ1-2, with D tentatively TRBD1 (6 bases). CDR3 size: 15 residues. Germline V gene data show CDR1 as SGHTA and CDR2 as FQGTGA. Trimming pared 4 bases from V and 4 bases from J, leaving 16 bases between. The CDR3 sequence is CASSSAPGGGYGYTF. The CDR3 nucleotides are TGTGCCAGCAGCTCCGCACCTGGGGGCGGCTATGGCTACACCTTC. The whole variable domain, filled in from reference TRBV7-3 and TRBJ1-2, reads GAGVSQTPSNKVTEKGKYVELRCDPISGHTALYWYRQSLGQGPEFLIYFQGTGAADDSGLPNDRFFAVRPEGSVSTLKIQRTERGDSAVYLCASSSAPGGGYGYTFGSGTRLTVV.

The rearrangement joins TRBV5-1 to TRBJ1-6; 7 bases align to TRBD1. This CDR3 has 14 amino acids. The trim removed 5 bases at V and 8 bases at J, leaving 7 bases unmatched. The germline gives CDR1 SGHRS, CDR2 YFSETQ. CDR3 sequence reads: CASRTGSVDSPLHF. The DNA of the CDR3 is TGCGCCAGCAGGACAGGGTCGGTCGATTCACCCCTCCACTTT.

The chain couples TRBV3-1 to TRBJ1-5; D gene uncertain. Germline lookup yields CDR1 LGHDT and CDR2 YNNKEL (reference sequence). V lost 2 bases and J lost 2, with 4 bases in between. The CDR3 is made up of 13 amino acids. The CDR3 DNA is TGTGCCAGCAGCCAACAACGCAATCAGCCCCAGCATTTT. This translates into CASSQQRNQPQHF.

The V and J genes are TRBV3-1 and TRBJ1-6; no clear D. Per germline, CDR1 LGHDT and CDR2 YNNKEL (reference sequence). V was clipped by 3 bases and J by 9 bases, with 15 bases between them. The CDR3 sequence is 15 residues long. CDR3 nucleotides: TGTGCCAGCAGCCAGCTGACGGTGGGTGGTTCACCCCTCCACTTT. This codes for CASSQLTVGGSPLHF. The variable domain in full, with the rest retrieved from reference TRBV3-1 and TRBJ1-6, is DTAVSQTPKYLVTQMGNDKSIKCEQNLGHDTMYWYKQDSKKFLKIMFSYNNKELIINETVPNRFSPKSPDKAHLNLHINSLELGDSAVYFCASSQLTVGGSPLHFGNGTRLTVT.

This sequence joins TRBV29-1 and TRBJ2-1; no reliable D call. Deletions cut 7 bases from V and 3 bases from J, with 13 bases between. The CDR3 loop spans 13 amino acids. Germline V gene lookup returns CDR1 SQVTM and CDR2 ANQGSEA. This chain's CDR3 is CSALPSRYNEQFF. The CDR3, as DNA: TGCAGCGCCCTCCCCTCTCGCTACAATGAGCAGTTCTTC.

The rearrangement joins TRBV20-1 to TRBJ2-3, with D uncertain. There are 11 residues in the CDR3. The V end was cut by 5 bases, the J end by 5 bases, with 8 bases between. In germline, CDR1 is DFQATT, CDR2 SNEGSKA (reference sequence). CDR3 DNA sequence: TGCAGTGCTCTATTTGGAGATACGCAGTATTTT. Amino acids: CSALFGDTQYF.

The V call is TRBV2, the J call TRBJ2-2, with 10 nucleotides matching TRBD2. This CDR3 spans 15 amino acids. CDR1 SNHLY and CDR2 FYNNEI come from the germline V gene. Trimming took 2 bases from V and 3 from J; bases not matched to a gene: 0. CDR3 residues: CASSELAGDTGELFF. CDR3 DNA sequence: TGTGCCAGCAGTGAACTAGCGGGAGACACCGGGGAGCTGTTTTTT.

V usage is TRBV19 and J usage is TRBJ2-3; TRBD1 is a possible D gene (5 bases). Germline assignment: CDR1 LNHDA and CDR2 SQIVND (reference sequence). V lost 3 bases to trimming and J lost 2 bases, with 9 bases between them. CDR3 size: 14 residues. CDR3 sequence: CASSMGRDTDTQYF. The DNA for the CDR3 is TGTGCCAGTAGTATGGGCAGGGACACAGATACGCAGTATTTT.

This chain links TRBV2 with TRBJ2-6; 7 bases line up with TRBD1. This CDR3 is built from 15 residues. The trim removed 7 bases at V and 2 bases at J, leaving 5 bases unmatched. CDR1 and CDR2 (germline): SNHLY, FYNNEI. The CDR3 DNA sequence: TGTGCCAGCAATCGAGGGGGCGCTGGGGCCAACGTCCTGACTTTC. This sequence encodes CASNRGGAGANVLTF.

The chain combines TRBV3-1 with TRBJ2-1, with 7 bases fitting TRBD2. Germline loops: CDR1 LGHDT, CDR2 YNNKEL (reference sequence). The CDR3 is made up of 17 amino acids. With V trimmed by 4 bases and J by 7 bases, 16 bases remained unmatched. The CDR3 loop reads CASSRRLFTGGKNEQFF. The CDR3 DNA follows: TGTGCCAGCAGCCGCCGACTGTTTACGGGGGGAAAGAATGAGCAGTTCTTC.

The genes are TRBV5-1 and TRBJ2-6, with 7 positions matching TRBD1. CDR1 is SGHRS and CDR2 is YFSETQ in the germline V gene. The CDR3 covers 16 residues. V was pared by 4 bases and J by 3 bases, with 7 bases of the junction left unmatched. The CDR3 nucleotides read TGCGCCAGCAGCCCAAACAACAGGGGTGGGGCCAACGTCCTGACTTTC. The encoded protein is CASSPNNRGGANVLTF.

The rearrangement links TRBV4-2 to TRBJ1-5; D may be TRBD1 (5 bases). V lost 0 bases, J lost 0 bases, and 6 bases lay in between. CDR1 is LGHNA, CDR2 YNFKEQ, per germline. The length of the CDR3 is 15 residues. CDR3 protein: CASSQEGGSNQPQHF. CDR3 in DNA: TGTGCCAGCAGCCAAGAGGGGGGTAGCAATCAGCCCCAGCATTTT.

This sequence joins TRBV2 and TRBJ2-2, with a weak D call TRBD1 (6 bases). The CDR3 covers 13 residues. Germline CDR1 reads SNHLY; CDR2 reads FYNNEI. Trimming took 2 bases from V and 5 from J, leaving 6 bases between them. The CDR3 DNA reads as TGTGCCAGCAGTGAACAGGGGACCGGGGAGCTGTTTTTT. It encodes CASSEQGTGELFF.

This clonotype was observed once. V is TRBV29-1 and J is TRBJ2-1; TRBD1 agrees at 9 bases. Germline V gene data show CDR1 as SQVTM and CDR2 as ANQGSEA. CDR3 length equals 14 residues. After removal of 6 bases from V and 6 bases from J, the junction contained 9 bases not matched to a gene. The CDR3 DNA reads TGCAGCGTGAAAGACAGGGGGAAGCCCAATGAGCAGTTCTTC. Translation: CSVKDRGKPNEQFF.